This T cell receptor beta chain was sequenced in a study of shared clonotypes between healthy human individuals (dated by TCRdb to between 2020 and 2021). As for the study more broadly: The cohort included three men and two women between 18 and 49 years of age. For each donor, CD4 naive and CD4 memory were each given three plates, CD8 naive was given two plates, and CD8 memory was given one plate. To estimate repertoire size and how much clonotype sharing occurs between individuals, the study deeply sequenced the blood TCR repertoires of five healthy adults. Different laboratories and diverse techniques were used to prepare libraries and sequence TCR repertoires, to increase sequencing depth and limit assay-specific biases. Per donor, leukapheresis produced somewhere between about 0.8 and 9.5 billion PBMCs. Overall study outcomes, separate from this receptor: Pairwise subsampling indicated that sequencing depth was expected to affect the degree of clonotype sharing among donors. Sharing across four donors was observed for about 5% of naive CD4, under 4% of naive CD8, 2% to 2.5% of memory CD4, and less than 0.45% of memory CD8 clonotypes. Rarefaction of sorted-subset datasets indicated incomplete sequencing despite the large sequencing depth. Because the study included a small number of donors, the genetic and exposure-history diversity represented was limited. Compared with non-shared clonotypes, clonotypes shared by all four sorted-subset donors had higher generation probabilities. Larger estimated clonotype richness was generally found for naive subsets than for memory subsets. Sampling was restricted to blood, and TCR repertoires in tissues likely differ from the TCR repertoires found in blood.

The donors were healthy, HIV-negative adults with no recently reported acute infections or vaccinations. All donors were Caucasian adults living in Nashville, Tennessee, USA. Magnetic negative selection was used to enrich CD4+ T cells, after which naive cells were positively selected on CD45RA and the negative fraction became the memory subset. After blood collection by leukapheresis, PBMCs were isolated using Ficoll-Histopaque density gradient centrifugation and then cryopreserved in the vapor phase of liquid nitrogen. Purity and quantity of every magnetically sorted T cell population were checked by analytical flow cytometry. Each sorted fraction had its genomic DNA isolated and then quantified by UV absorbance on a Nanodrop 2000c. This clone was detected once. What antigen it recognizes has not been identified. The input lacks base qualities; no much larger clone sits a single base away. Using the deep immunoSEQ assay, multiplex PCR amplified TCR CDR3 regions from genomic DNA. For each cell subset, the extracted genomic DNA was distributed evenly across all wells of several immunoSEQ 96-well plates, and each plate served as one replicate. For sorted subsets, approximately 200 ng of genomic DNA, equivalent to some 33,000 T cell genomes, went into each replicate PCR. The purified libraries were quantified using a Qubit 3.0 fluorometer, sized with a Bioanalyzer 2100, and then quantified again using the KAPA Library Quantification kit. Every immunoSEQ 96-well plate was sequenced on a separate single-read 150-cycle Illumina NextSeq 550 flow cell. As for how the authors treated the data: Because the immunoSEQ output included only junctional sequences and no quality scores, the filtering could not be the same as the filtering used for full-length reads. To assign V/J genes and CDR3, sequences were annotated using PyIR, a Python wrapper for IgBLAST v1.9, with IMGT germline references. Reads with weak V/J assignments (E-value above 1e-6), missing CDR3, stop codons, out-of-frame junctions, or ambiguous translated residues were removed. V3J clonotypes were defined by identical inferred V gene, J gene, and CDR3 amino acid sequence. The percentage overlap between two repertoires was calculated by dividing the number of shared unique clonotypes by the size of the smaller repertoire. Repertoire richness was assessed with RTK rarefaction, the Chao1 estimator, and Recon v2.1 estimates of unobserved clonotypes. For all TCRbeta clonotypes obtained by the gDNA method from four donors, generation probabilities were computed with OLGA. This immuneACCESS table, as held by TCRdb, lists in-frame sequences with V and J called but not all clones. Of the missing ones, under half trace to an unresolved V gene in checked studies; the others have no known cause. V and J calls and clone size follow that table, whereas D and trimming were derived from the DNA. This sample comprises 1,100,000 or so clones, roughly 74% of them detected only once. The biggest ten clones account for 0.5% to 0.6% of the sample.

The germline V gene (reference sequence) provides CDR1 MNHEY and CDR2 SMNVEV. V is cut by 3 bases and J by 2 bases, and the space between the germline ends is 12 bases. From the cysteine up to the phenylalanine, the CDR3 has a length of 15 residues. This entry keeps only the CDR3 DNA: 45 bases, framed from base 1. The clonotype was recovered from a young man in good health. Some clones in this sample may be carry-over from other donors' samples. The specimen sequenced was memory CD4+ T cells from PBMCs. The intended sense of this specimen's cell subset or site label: CD45RA-negative fraction. The chain is encoded by TRBV27 joined to TRBJ2-3, with a tentative D gene TRBD2 over 6 matching bases. At the DNA level, the sequence is TGTGCCAGCAGTTTTGTGGGAGGCTCCACAGATACGCAGTATTTT. This encodes CASSFVGGSTDTQYF.